Each of the 15 T cell receptor beta chains below was sequenced from the same sample in a study of blood T cell repertoires in COVID-19. Generated by immunoSEQ multiplex PCR, the TCRdb table keeps only in-frame clones and is missing some. The sample includes more than 200,000 clones, 80% seen only once; the top ten take under 4.5%. Sequencing was performed on PBMCs or T cells enriched from blood (not recorded which). These receptors were taken from a man aged 25 to 40 with acute COVID-19.

Comment on this clone: Sequence at one end of the junction differs from germline and may be a read error. The gene calls are TRBV7-3 and TRBJ1-5; TRBD1 agrees at 7 bases. This CDR3 spans 13 amino acids. CDR1 and CDR2 (germline): SGHTA, FQGTGA. The CDR3: CASSASGGQHQHF. In DNA, the CDR3 is TGTGCCAGCAGCGCTAGCGGGGGACAGCACCAGCATTTT.

This clone was seen once. CDR3 region: CASNRGQGNYGYTF. The CDR3 nucleotides read TGTGCCAGCAACCGGGGACAGGGGAACTATGGCTACACCTTC. The chain recombines TRBV3-1 (or the pseudogene TRBV3-2) with TRBJ1-2, with TRBD1 matching over 10 bases. The CDR3 loop spans 14 amino acids. The junction had 4 bases not matched to a gene; V was cut back by 7 bases and J by 2 bases. Germline CDR1 and CDR2: LGHDT and YNNKEL (reference sequence).

This clone was seen just once. The chain uses TRBV28 and TRBJ1-5; 7 nucleotides agree with TRBD1. Germline CDR1 and CDR2: MDHEN and SYDVKM. Trimming at V came to 2 bases and at J to 1 base, leaving 2 bases not matched to a gene. There are 15 residues in the CDR3. CDR3 bases: TGTGCCAGCAGTTTACCACAGGGGAGCAATCAGCCCCAGCATTTT. It encodes CASSLPQGSNQPQHF.

This chain connects TRBV9 to TRBJ2-2, with D perhaps matching TRBD1 (5 bases). The CDR3 runs to 19 residues. Trimming pared 2 bases from V and 2 bases from J, leaving 22 bases between. The germline CDR1 and CDR2 sequences are SGDLS and YYNGEE. CDR3: CASSVGLGRIAKNTGELFF. The DNA of the CDR3 is TGTGCCAGCAGCGTGGGGCTTGGGCGTATAGCCAAAAACACCGGGGAGCTGTTTTTT. Variable domain in full (rest from reference TRBV9 and TRBJ2-2): DSGVTQTPKHLITATGQRVTLRCSPRSGDLSVYWYQQSLDQGLQFLIQYYNGEERAKGNILERFSAQQFPDLHSELNLSSLELGDSALYFCASSVGLGRIAKNTGELFFGEGSRLTVL.

CDR3 in DNA: TGTGCCAGTTGTGACAGGGGAGTCAACTATGGCTACACCTTC. Protein product: CASCDRGVNYGYTF. This chain joins TRBV19 and TRBJ1-2, with 8 bases matching TRBD1. The CDR3 has 14 residues. V lost 8 bases and J lost 2; bases outside the gene matches: 7. Germline CDR1 is LNHDA and CDR2 is SQIVND (reference sequence).

With respect to this clone: The junction shows a germline mismatch at one end, possibly a read error. J is TRBJ2-3 and V is TRBV11-2; D call uncertain. The CDR3 contains 12 residues. Germline loops: CDR1 SGHAT, CDR2 FQNNGV. For the CDR3, the DNA is TGTGCCAGCAGCCTAGACCCTCGGTCGAGGTATTTT. It codes for CASSLDPRSRYF.

CDR3 protein: CASSSGQGWTYEQFF. CDR3 DNA: TGTGCCAGCAGTTCCGGACAGGGTTGGACGTATGAGCAGTTCTTC. V gene TRBV27 combines with J gene TRBJ2-1; 8 bases agree with TRBD1. Germline loops: CDR1 MNHEY, CDR2 SMNVEV (reference sequence). This CDR3 comprises 15 residues. After removal of 4 bases from V and 8 bases from J, the junction contained 10 bases not matched to a gene.

This rearrangement joins TRBV6-5 to TRBJ1-4, with TRBD1 identical over 10 bases. Trimming removed 10 bases from V and 8 bases from J; junction bases left unmatched: 7. CDR1 is MNHEY, CDR2 SVGAGI, per germline. The CDR3 has 13 residues. The CDR3 sequence: CATSTGGGEKLFF. The CDR3 bases are TGTGCCACCTCGACAGGGGGCGGAGAAAAACTGTTTTTT.

The J gene is TRBJ1-1, the V gene TRBV29-1; TRBD1 is a possible D gene (6 bases). Trimming cost V 7 bases and J 0 bases, with 12 bases left between them. Germline lookup yields CDR1 SQVTM and CDR2 ANQGSEA. The CDR3 has 13 residues. This CDR3 reads CSGQDRLNTEAFF. In nucleotides, the CDR3 is TGCAGCGGGCAGGACAGACTGAACACTGAAGCTTTCTTT.

J is TRBJ2-1 and V is TRBV10-1, with 8 bases lining up with TRBD2. The CDR3 is 15 amino acids. V gave up 3 bases and J gave up 6 bases; unmatched junction bases: 7. Germline V gives CDR1 WNHNN, CDR2 SYGVQD (reference sequence). The CDR3 region is CASSDAVAGLNEQFF. DNA of the CDR3: TGCGCCAGCAGTGATGCGGTAGCGGGGCTCAATGAGCAGTTCTTC.

The gene calls are TRBV18 and TRBJ2-5, with TRBD2 matching 11 bases. The V gene's germline CDR1 is KGHSH and CDR2 LQKENI. This CDR3 has 19 amino acids. Losses at the gene ends were 0 bases for V and 0 bases for J; bases not matched to a gene: 9. As DNA, the CDR3 is TGTGCCAGCTCACCACCGAGGTCTAGCGGGAGGACGTACCAAGAGACCCAGTACTTC. Protein sequence: CASSPPRSSGRTYQETQYF.

In DNA, the CDR3 is TGTGCCAGCAGTTTACAGGGGGCCTACAATGAGCAGTTCTTC. Amino acid sequence: CASSLQGAYNEQFF. The rearrangement links TRBV27 to TRBJ2-1, with 7 positions matching TRBD1. There are 14 residues in the CDR3. Germline CDR1 is MNHEY and CDR2 is SMNVEV (reference sequence). V shed 2 bases, J shed 2 bases, and the junction held 0 bases outside the gene matches.

The V call is TRBV7-2, the J call TRBJ1-1; maybe TRBD1 (6 bases). The CDR3 runs to 12 residues. Deletions cut 3 bases from V and 11 bases from J, with 13 bases between. The germline CDR1 and CDR2 sequences are SGHTA and FQGNSA. CDR3 residues: CASSFSRGLAFF. CDR3 nucleotides: TGTGCCAGCAGCTTCTCCAGGGGTTTGGCTTTCTTT.

The V and J genes are TRBV18 and TRBJ1-2; 9 bases fit TRBD1. Germline trimming cut 3 bases from V and 2 bases from J; bases unmatched to any gene: 4. Germline CDR1 reads KGHSH; CDR2 reads LQKENI. The CDR3 extends over 15 amino acids. The CDR3 here is CASSPDGTGNYGYTF. Written as DNA, the CDR3 is TGTGCCAGCTCACCCGACGGGACAGGGAACTATGGCTACACCTTC. Full variable domain (missing parts from reference TRBV18 and TRBJ1-2): NAGVMQNPRHLVRRRGQEARLRCSPMKGHSHVYWYRQLPEEGLKFMVYLQKENIIDESGMPKERFSAEFPKEGPSILRIQQVVRGDSAAYFCASSPDGTGNYGYTFGSGTRLTVV.

This clone was counted only a few times. The chain is built from TRBV14 and TRBJ2-2, with TRBD2 matching over 11 bases. V shed 4 bases and J 6 bases; nucleotides not matched to a gene: 4. Germline CDR1 is SGHDN and CDR2 is FVKESK. The CDR3 contains 15 residues. The CDR3 nucleotides are TGTGCCAGCAGCCTTGCTAGCGGGGGGCCCGGGGAGCTGTTTTTT. Translated: CASSLASGGPGELFF.